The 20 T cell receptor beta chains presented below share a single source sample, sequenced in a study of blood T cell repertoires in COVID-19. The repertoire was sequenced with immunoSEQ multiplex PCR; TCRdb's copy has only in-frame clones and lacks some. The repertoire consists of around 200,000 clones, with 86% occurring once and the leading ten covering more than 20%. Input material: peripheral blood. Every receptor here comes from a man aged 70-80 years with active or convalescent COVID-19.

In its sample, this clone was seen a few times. The CDR3 is CASSPSDRVWGPNTEAFF. CDR3 DNA: TGTGCCAGCAGCCCGTCGGACAGGGTCTGGGGACCGAACACTGAAGCTTTCTTT. The rearrangement links TRBV7-2 to TRBJ1-1; 8 bases are shared with TRBD1. CDR3 length equals 18 residues. Germline CDR1 is SGHTA and CDR2 is FQGNSA. V shed 5 bases, J shed 1 base, and the junction held 15 bases outside the gene matches.

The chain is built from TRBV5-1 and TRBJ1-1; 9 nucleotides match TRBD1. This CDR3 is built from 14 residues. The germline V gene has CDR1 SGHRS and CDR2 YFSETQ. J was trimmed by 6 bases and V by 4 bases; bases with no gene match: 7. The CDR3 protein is CASSPGDRASEAFF. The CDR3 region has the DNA TGCGCCAGCAGCCCGGGGGACAGGGCCTCTGAAGCTTTCTTT.

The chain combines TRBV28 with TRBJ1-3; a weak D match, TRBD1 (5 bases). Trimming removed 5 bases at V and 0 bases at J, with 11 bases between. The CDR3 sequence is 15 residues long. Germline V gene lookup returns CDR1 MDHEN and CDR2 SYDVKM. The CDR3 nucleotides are TGTGCCAGCAGTCCCCGACAGAACTCTGGAAACACCATATATTTT. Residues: CASSPRQNSGNTIYF.

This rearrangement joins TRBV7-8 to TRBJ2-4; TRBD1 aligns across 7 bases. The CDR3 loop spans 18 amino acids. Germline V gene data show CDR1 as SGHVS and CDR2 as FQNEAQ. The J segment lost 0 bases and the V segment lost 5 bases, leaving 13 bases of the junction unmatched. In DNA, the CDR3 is TGTGCCAGCAGCGCAGGCCTCACAGGGGCCTCAGCCAAAAACATTCAGTACTTC. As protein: CASSAGLTGASAKNIQYF.

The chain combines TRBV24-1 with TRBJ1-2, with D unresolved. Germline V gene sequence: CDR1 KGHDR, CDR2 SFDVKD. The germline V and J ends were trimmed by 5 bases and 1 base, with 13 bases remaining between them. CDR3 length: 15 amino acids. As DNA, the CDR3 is TGTGCCACCAGTGGGGAGGGCGGATATAACTATGGCTACACCTTC. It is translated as CATSGEGGYNYGYTF.

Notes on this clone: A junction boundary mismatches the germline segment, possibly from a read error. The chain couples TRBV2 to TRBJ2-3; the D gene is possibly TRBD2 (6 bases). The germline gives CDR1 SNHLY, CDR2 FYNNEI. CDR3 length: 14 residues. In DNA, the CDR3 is TGTGCCAGCAGTTACCGCACTAGCACGGATACGCAGTATTTT. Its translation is CASSYRTSTDTQYF.

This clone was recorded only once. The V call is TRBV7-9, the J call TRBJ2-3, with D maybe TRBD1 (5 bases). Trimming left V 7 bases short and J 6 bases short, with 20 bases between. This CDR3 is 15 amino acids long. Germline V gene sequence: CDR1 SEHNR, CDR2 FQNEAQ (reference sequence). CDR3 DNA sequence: TGTGCCAGCACCGGATCGACCCTGGGGCCCGATACGCAGTATTTT. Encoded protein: CASTGSTLGPDTQYF.

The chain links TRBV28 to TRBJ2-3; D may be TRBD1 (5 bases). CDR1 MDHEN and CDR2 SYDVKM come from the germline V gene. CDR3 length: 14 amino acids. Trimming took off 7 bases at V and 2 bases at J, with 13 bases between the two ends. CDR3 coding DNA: TGTGCCAGCAAACTCAGGGCCCCCACAGATACGCAGTATTTT. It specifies CASKLRAPTDTQYF. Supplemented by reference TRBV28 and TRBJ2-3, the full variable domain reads DVKVTQSSRYLVKRTGEKVFLECVQDMDHENMFWYRQDPGLGLRLIYFSYDVKMKEKGDIPEGYSVSREKKERFSLILESASTNQTSMYLCASKLRAPTDTQYFGPGTRLTVL.

The CDR3 loop reads CASSFAGGFSDTQYF. The DNA of the CDR3 is TGCGCCAGCAGCTTTGCAGGGGGGTTCTCAGATACGCAGTATTTT. This sequence joins TRBV5-1 and TRBJ2-3; weak D call: TRBD1 (7 bases). The V end lost 2 bases, the J end lost 4 bases, and 14 bases lay between the germline ends. The CDR3 runs to 15 residues. Germline V gene lookup returns CDR1 SGHRS and CDR2 YFSETQ.

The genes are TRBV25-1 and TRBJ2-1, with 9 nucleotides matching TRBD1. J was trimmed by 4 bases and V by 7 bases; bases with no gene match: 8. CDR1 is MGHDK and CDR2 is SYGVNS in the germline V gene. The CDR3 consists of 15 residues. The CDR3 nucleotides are TGTGCCAGCACCCCCCTGGACAGGGGTTACAATGAGCAGTTCTTC. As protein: CASTPLDRGYNEQFF.

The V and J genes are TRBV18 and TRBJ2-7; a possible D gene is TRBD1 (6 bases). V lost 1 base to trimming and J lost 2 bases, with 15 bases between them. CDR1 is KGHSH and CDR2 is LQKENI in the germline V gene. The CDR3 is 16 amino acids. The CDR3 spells CASSPLPVGDTYEQYF. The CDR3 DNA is TGTGCCAGCTCACCACTCCCGGTCGGGGACACCTACGAGCAGTACTTC.

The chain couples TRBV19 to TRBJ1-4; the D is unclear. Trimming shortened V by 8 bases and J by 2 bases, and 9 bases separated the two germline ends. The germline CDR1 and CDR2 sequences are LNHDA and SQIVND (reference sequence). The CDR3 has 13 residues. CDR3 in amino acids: CASLRSTNEKLFF. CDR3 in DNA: TGTGCCAGTTTGAGGTCTACTAATGAAAAACTGTTTTTT.

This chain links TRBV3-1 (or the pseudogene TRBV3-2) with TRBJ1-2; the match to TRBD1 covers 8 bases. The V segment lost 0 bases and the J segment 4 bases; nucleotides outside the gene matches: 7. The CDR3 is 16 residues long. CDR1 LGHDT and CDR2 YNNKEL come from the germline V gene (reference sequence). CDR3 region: CASSQERSGGGYGYTF. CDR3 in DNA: TGTGCCAGCAGCCAAGAGCGGTCAGGGGGCGGCTATGGCTACACCTTC.

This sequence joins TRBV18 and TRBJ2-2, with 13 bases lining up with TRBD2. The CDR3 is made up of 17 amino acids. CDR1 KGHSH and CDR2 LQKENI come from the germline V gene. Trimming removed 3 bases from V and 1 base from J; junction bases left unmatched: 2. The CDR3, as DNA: TGTGCCAGCTCACCGACTAGCGGGAGGCGGAACACCGGGGAGCTGTTTTTT. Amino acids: CASSPTSGRRNTGELFF.

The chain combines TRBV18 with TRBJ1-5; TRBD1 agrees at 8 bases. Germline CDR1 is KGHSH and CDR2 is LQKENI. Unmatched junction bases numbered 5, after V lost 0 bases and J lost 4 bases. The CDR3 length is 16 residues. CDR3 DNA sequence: TGTGCCAGCTCACCACCGGGGGACAGGACAAATCAGCCCCAGCATTTT. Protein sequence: CASSPPGDRTNQPQHF. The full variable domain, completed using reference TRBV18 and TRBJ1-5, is NAGVMQNPRHLVRRRGQEARLRCSPMKGHSHVYWYRQLPEEGLKFMVYLQKENIIDESGMPKERFSAEFPKEGPSILRIQQVVRGDSAAYFCASSPPGDRTNQPQHFGDGTRLSIL.

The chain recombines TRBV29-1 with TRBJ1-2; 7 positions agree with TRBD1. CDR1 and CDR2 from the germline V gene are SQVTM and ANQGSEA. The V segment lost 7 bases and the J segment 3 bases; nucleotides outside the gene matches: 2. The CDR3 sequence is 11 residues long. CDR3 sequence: CSADRDYGYTF. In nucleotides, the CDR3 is TGCAGCGCTGACAGGGACTATGGCTACACCTTC.

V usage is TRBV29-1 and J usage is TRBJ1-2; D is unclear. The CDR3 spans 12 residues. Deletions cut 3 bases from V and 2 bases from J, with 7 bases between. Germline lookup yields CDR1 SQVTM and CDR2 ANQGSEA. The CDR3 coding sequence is TGCAGCGTTGATTGGGCCAACTATGGCTACACCTTC. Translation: CSVDWANYGYTF.

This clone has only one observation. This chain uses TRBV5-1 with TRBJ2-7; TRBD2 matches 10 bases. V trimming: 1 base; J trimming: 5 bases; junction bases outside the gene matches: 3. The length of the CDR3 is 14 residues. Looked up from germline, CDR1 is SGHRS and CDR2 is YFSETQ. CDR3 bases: TGCGCCAGCAGCTTGAGCGGGAGGGCACACGAGCAGTACTTC. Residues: CASSLSGRAHEQYF.

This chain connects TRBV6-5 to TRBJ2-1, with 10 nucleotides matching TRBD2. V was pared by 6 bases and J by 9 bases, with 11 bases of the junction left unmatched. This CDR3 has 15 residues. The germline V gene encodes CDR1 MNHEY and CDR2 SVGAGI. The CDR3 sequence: CASSQAPSGSIEQFF. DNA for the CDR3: TGTGCCAGCAGCCAAGCCCCTAGCGGGAGCATTGAGCAGTTCTTC.

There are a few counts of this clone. Here the CDR3 reads CASSLGGSENTEAFF. Written as DNA, the CDR3 is TGTGCCAGCAGCTTAGGCGGGTCCGAGAACACTGAAGCTTTCTTT. The chain has TRBV11-2 and TRBJ1-1; D gene unclear. The CDR3 length is 15 residues. Germline CDR1 reads SGHAT; CDR2 reads FQNNGV. V was shortened by 1 base and J by 1 base, with 10 bases between the two germline ends.